This paragraph covers one T cell receptor beta chain sequence. Random hexamers were used to reverse transcribe the RNA input (0.5 to 1 ug). TCRdb analysed the immunoSEQ multiplex PCR reads with MiXCR anew, one entry per CDR3 protein. The repertoire holds under 200,000 distinct CDR3 sequences, with just under 95% as singletons. The junction had 8 bases not matched to a gene; V was cut back by 4 bases and J by 6 bases. In germline, CDR1 is SQVTM, CDR2 ANQGSEA. The CDR3 extends over 15 amino acids. These data are taken from a study of CD8 T cells in Susac syndrome. TEMRA cells were FACS-enriched, and CD8+ and CD4+ T cells were isolated negatively.

The receptor comes from a human donor in good health. Sequencing was carried out using CD4+ T cells from PBMCs. The chain has TRBV29-1 and TRBJ2-3; the match to TRBD2 covers 12 bases. The CDR3 DNA is TGCAGCGTTGTTACTAGCGGGGGGCCGGGGGATACGCAGTATTTT. Encoded protein: CSVVTSGGPGDTQYF.